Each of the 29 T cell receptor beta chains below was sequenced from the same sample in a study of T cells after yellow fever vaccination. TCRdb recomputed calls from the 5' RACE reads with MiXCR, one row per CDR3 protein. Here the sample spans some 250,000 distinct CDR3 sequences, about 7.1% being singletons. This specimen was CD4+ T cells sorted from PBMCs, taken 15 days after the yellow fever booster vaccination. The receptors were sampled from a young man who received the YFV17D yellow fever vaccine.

In DNA, the CDR3 is TGCAGCCCTCGGAAAGGACAGGTAATTGAAGCTTTCTTT. Its protein product is CSPRKGQVIEAFF. V and J are TRBV20-1 and TRBJ1-1; 7 nucleotides match TRBD1. Germline lookup yields CDR1 DFQATT and CDR2 SNEGSKA (reference sequence). There are 13 residues in the CDR3.

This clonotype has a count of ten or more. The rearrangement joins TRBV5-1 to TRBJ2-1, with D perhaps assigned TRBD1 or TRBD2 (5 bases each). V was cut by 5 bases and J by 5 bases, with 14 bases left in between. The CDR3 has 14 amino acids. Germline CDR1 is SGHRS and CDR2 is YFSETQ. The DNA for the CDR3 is TGCGCCAGCAGTTCCTCCGGGGCAAACAATGAGCAGTTCTTC. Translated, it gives CASSSSGANNEQFF.

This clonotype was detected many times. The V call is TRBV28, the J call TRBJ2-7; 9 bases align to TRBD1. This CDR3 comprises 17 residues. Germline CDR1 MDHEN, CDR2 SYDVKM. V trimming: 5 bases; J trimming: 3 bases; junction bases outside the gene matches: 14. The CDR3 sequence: CASSPPSPGTGNYEQYF. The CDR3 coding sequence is TGTGCCAGCAGTCCTCCGTCCCCCGGGACAGGGAACTACGAGCAGTACTTC.

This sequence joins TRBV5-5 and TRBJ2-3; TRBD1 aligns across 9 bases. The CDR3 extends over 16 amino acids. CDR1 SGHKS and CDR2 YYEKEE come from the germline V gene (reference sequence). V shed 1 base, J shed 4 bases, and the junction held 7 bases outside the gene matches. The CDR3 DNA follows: TGTGCCAGCAGCTTGAGGGGACAGGGAAAATCAGATACGCAGTATTTT. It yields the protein CASSLRGQGKSDTQYF. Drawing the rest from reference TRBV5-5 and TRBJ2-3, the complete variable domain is DAGVTQSPTHLIKTRGQQVTLRCSPISGHKSVSWYQQVLGQGPQFIFQYYEKEERGRGNFPDRFSARQFPNYSSELNVNALLLGDSALYLCASSLRGQGKSDTQYFGPGTRLTVL.

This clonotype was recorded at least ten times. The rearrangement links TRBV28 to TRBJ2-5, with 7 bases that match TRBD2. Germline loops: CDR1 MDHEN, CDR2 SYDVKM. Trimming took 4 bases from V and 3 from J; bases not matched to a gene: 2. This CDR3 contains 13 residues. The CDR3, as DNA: TGTGCCAGCAGTTCTAGCGGCAAAGAGACCCAGTACTTC. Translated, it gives CASSSSGKETQYF.

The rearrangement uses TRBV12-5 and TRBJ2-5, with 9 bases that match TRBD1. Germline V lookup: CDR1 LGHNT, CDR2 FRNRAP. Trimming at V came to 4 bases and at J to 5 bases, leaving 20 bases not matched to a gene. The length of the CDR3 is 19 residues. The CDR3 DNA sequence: TGTGCTAGTGGTTCCCCAAACTACACGGACAGGGGAAATTTGGAGACCCAGTACTTC. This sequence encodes CASGSPNYTDRGNLETQYF.

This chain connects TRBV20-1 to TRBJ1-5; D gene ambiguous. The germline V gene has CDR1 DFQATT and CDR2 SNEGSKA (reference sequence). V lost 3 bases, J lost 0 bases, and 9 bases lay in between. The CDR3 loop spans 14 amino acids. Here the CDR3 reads CSASGSYSNQPQHF. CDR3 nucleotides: TGCAGTGCTAGTGGGTCCTATAGCAATCAGCCCCAGCATTTT.

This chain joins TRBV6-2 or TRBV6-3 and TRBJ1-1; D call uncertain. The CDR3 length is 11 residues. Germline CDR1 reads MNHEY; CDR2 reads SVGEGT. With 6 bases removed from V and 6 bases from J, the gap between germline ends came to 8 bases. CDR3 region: CASSRTSEAFF. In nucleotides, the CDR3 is TGTGCCAGCAGCCGAACCTCTGAAGCTTTCTTT.

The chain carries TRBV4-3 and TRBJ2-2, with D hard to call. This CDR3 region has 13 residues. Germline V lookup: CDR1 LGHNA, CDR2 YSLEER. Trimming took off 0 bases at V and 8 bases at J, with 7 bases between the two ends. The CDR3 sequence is CASSQETGGELFF. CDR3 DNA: TGCGCCAGCAGCCAAGAGACCGGGGGGGAGCTGTTTTTT.

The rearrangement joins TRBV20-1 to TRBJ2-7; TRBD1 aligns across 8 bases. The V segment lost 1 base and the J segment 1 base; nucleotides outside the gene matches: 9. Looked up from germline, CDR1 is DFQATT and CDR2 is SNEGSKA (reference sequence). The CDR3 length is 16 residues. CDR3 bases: TGCAGTGCTAGAGTCAGCCAAGGACAGGGTTCCTACGAGCAGTACTTC. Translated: CSARVSQGQGSYEQYF.

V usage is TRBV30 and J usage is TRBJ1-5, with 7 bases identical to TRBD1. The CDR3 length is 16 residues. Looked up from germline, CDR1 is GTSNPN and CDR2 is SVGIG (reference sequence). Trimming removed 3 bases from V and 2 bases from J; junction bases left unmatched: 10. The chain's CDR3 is CAWSLSDRVRNQPQHF. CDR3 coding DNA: TGTGCCTGGAGCTTAAGCGACAGGGTTCGCAATCAGCCCCAGCATTTT.

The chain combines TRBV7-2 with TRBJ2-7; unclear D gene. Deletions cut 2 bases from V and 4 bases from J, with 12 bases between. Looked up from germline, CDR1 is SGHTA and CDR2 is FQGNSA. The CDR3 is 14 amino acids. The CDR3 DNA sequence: TGTGCCAGCAGCTTAAGGACGGCGTTTTACGAGCAGTACTTC. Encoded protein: CASSLRTAFYEQYF.

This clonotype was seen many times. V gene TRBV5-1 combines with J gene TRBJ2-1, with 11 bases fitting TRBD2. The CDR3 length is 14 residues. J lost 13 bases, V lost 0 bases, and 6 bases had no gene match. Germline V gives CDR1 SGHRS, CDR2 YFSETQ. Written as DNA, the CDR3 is TGCGCCAGCAGCTTGGAAAGTAGCGGGAGGGCCCAGTTCTTC. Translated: CASSLESSGRAQFF.

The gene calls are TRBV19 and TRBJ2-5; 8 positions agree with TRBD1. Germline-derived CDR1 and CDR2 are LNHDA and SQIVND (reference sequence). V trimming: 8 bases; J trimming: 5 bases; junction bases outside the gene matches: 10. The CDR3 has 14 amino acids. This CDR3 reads CASRRGLPGETQYF. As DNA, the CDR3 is TGTGCCAGTCGCAGGGGGCTTCCGGGGGAGACCCAGTACTTC.

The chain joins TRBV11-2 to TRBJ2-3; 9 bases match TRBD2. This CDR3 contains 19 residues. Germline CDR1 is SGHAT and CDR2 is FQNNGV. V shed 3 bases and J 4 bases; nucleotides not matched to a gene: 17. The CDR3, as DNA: TGTGCCAGCAGCTTCTCCCCTCCTAGCGGGACCCTAAGGGCAGATACGCAGTATTTT. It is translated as CASSFSPPSGTLRADTQYF.

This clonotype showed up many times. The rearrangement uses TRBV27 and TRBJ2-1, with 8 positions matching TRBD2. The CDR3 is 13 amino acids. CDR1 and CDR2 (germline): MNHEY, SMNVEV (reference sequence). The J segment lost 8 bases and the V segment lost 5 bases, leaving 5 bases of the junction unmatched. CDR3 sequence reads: CASSNSGNHEQFF. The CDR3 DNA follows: TGTGCCAGCAGTAATAGCGGGAATCATGAGCAGTTCTTC.

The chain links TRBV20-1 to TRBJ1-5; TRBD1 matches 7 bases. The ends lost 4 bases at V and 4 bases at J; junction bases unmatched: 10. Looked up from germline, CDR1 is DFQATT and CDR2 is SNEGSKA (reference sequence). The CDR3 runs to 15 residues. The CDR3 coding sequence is TGCAGTGCTACCGGGACAGTCTCCGGTAATCAGCCCCAGCATTTT. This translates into CSATGTVSGNQPQHF.

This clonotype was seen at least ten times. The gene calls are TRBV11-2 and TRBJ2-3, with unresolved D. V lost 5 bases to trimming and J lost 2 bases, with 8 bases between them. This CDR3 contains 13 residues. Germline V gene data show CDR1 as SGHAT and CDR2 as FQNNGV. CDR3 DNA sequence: TGTGCCAGCAGCATCTACACCACAGATACGCAGTATTTT. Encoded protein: CASSIYTTDTQYF.

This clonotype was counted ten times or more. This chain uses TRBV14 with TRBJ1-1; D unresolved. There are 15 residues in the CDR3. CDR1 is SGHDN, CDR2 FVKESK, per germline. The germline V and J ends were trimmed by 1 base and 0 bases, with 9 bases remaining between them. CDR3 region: CASSQVRQMNTEAFF. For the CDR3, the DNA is TGTGCCAGCAGCCAAGTAAGGCAGATGAACACTGAAGCTTTCTTT.

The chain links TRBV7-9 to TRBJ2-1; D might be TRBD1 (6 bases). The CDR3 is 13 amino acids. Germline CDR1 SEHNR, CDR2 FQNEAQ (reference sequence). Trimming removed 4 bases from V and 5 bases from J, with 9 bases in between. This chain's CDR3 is CASSWDTDNEQFF. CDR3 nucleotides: TGTGCCAGCAGCTGGGACACAGACAATGAGCAGTTCTTC.

The CDR3 DNA reads TGTGCCAGCAGCCGCCTGTACACTGAAGCTTTCTTT. As protein: CASSRLYTEAFF. This chain connects TRBV7-2 to TRBJ1-1; D remains ambiguous. Trimming removed 5 bases from V and 3 bases from J, with 7 bases in between. Germline V gene lookup returns CDR1 SGHTA and CDR2 FQGNSA. The CDR3 runs 12 residues. Together with reference TRBV7-2 and TRBJ1-1, the CDR3 gives the full variable domain: GAGVSQSPSNKVTEKGKDVELRCDPISGHTALYWYRQSLGQGLEFLIYFQGNSAPDKSGLPSDRFSAERTGGSVSTLTIQRTQQEDSAVYLCASSRLYTEAFFGQGTRLTVV.

CDR3 bases: TGTGCCAGCAGCTTCACCCCGTGGGAGCAGTACTTC. Amino acids: CASSFTPWEQYF. V usage is TRBV7-2 and J usage is TRBJ2-7, with D unclear. This CDR3 comprises 12 residues. Trimming took 3 bases from V and 7 from J, leaving 10 bases between them. Germline CDR1 and CDR2: SGHTA and FQGNSA.

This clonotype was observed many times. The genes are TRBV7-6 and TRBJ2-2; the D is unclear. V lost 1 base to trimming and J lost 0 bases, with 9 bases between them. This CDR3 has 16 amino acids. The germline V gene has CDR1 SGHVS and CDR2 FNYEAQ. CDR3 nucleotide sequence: TGTGCCAGCAGCTTAGTGGCGGTTACGAACACCGGGGAGCTGTTTTTT. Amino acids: CASSLVAVTNTGELFF.

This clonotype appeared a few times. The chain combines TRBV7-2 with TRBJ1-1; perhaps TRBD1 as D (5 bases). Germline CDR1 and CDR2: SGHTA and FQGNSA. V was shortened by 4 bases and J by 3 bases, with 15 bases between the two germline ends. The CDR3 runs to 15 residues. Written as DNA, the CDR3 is TGTGCCAGCAGCTCCGACCCCGCAGGGCACACTGAAGCTTTCTTT. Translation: CASSSDPAGHTEAFF.

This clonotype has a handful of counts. CDR3 region: CASSSPGGMVSNYGYTF. The CDR3 bases are TGCGCCAGCAGCTCACCAGGTGGCATGGTTTCGAACTATGGCTACACCTTC. The chain recombines TRBV5-1 with TRBJ1-2; D ambiguous. With 3 bases removed from V and 2 bases from J, the gap between germline ends came to 20 bases. This CDR3 spans 17 amino acids. Germline V gives CDR1 SGHRS, CDR2 YFSETQ.

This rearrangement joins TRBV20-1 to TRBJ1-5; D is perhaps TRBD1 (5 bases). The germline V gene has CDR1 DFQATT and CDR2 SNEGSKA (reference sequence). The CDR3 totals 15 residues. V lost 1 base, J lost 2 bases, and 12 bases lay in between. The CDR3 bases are TGCAGTGCTAGAGGCGACTCGGGGCGCAATCAGCCCCAGCATTTT. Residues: CSARGDSGRNQPQHF.

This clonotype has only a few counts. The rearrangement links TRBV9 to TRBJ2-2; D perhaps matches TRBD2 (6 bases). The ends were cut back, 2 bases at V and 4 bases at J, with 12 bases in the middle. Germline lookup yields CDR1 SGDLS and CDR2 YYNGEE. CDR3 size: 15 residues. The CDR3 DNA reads TGTGCCAGCAGCGTCACAAGCGGGCCCACCGGGGAGCTGTTTTTT. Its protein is CASSVTSGPTGELFF.

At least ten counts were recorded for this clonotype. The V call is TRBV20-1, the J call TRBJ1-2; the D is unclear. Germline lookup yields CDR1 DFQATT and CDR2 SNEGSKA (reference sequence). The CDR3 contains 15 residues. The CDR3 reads CSAPEGLAVSYGYTF. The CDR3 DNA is TGCAGCGCGCCCGAGGGCCTGGCGGTGTCCTATGGCTACACCTTC.

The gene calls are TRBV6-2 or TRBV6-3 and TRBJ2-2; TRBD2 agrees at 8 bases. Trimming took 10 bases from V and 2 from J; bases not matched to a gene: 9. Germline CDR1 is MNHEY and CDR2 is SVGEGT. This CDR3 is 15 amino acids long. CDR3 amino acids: CATSYTSGNTGELFF. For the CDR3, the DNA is TGTGCCACCTCCTATACTAGCGGTAACACCGGGGAGCTGTTTTTT.